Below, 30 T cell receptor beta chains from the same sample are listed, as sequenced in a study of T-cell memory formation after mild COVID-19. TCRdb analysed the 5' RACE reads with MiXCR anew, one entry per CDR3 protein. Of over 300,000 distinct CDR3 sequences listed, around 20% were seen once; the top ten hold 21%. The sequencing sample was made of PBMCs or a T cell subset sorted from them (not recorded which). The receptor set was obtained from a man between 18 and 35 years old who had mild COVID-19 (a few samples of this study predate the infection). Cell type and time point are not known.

In DNA, the CDR3 is TGTGCCAGCACCGGGACAGGGGCCACAGATACGCAGTATTTT. Its translation is CASTGTGATDTQYF. The gene calls are TRBV6-6 and TRBJ2-3; 10 bases align to TRBD1. V shed 7 bases, J shed 2 bases, and the junction held 3 bases outside the gene matches. This CDR3 region has 14 residues. Germline V gives CDR1 MNHNY, CDR2 SVGAGI (reference sequence).

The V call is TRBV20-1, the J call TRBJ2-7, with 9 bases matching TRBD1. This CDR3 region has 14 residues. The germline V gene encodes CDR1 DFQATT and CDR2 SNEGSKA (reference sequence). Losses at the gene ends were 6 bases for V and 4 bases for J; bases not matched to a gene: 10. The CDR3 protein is CSARPSDRGYEQYF. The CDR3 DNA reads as TGCAGTGCGCGACCCTCGGACAGGGGATACGAGCAGTACTTC.

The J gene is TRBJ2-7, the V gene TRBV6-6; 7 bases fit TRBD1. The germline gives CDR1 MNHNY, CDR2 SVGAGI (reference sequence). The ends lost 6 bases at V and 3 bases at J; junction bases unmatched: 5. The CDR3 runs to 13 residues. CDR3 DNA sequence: TGTGCCAGCAGCCGGGACAGCAACTACGAGCAGTACTTC. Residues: CASSRDSNYEQYF.

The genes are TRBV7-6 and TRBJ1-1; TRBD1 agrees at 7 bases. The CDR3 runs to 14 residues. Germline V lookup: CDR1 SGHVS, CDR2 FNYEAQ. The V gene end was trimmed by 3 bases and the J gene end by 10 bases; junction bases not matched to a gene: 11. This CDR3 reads CASSLGTGDHRAFF. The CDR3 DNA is TGTGCCAGCAGCTTGGGAACAGGGGATCACCGAGCTTTCTTT.

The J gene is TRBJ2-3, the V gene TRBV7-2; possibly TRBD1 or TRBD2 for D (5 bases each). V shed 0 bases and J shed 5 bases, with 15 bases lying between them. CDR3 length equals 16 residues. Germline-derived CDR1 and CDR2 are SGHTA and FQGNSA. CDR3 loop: CASSLAPQRGRDTQYF. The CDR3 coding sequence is TGTGCCAGCAGCTTAGCGCCCCAGAGGGGCAGAGATACGCAGTATTTT.

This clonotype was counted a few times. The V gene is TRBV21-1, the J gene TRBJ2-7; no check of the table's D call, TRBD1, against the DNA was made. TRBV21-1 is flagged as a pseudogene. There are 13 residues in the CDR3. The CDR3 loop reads CASSLTGAYEQYV. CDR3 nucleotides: TGTGCCAGCAGTTTGACGGGGGCCTACGAGCAGTACGTC.

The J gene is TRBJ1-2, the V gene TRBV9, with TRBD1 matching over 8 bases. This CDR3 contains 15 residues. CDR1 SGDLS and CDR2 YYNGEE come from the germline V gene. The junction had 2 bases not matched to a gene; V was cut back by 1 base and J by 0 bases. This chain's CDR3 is CASSVKTGANYGYTF. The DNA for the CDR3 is TGTGCCAGCAGCGTAAAGACAGGGGCTAACTATGGCTACACCTTC. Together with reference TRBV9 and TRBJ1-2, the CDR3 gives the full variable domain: DSGVTQTPKHLITATGQRVTLRCSPRSGDLSVYWYQQSLDQGLQFLIQYYNGEERAKGNILERFSAQQFPDLHSELNLSSLELGDSALYFCASSVKTGANYGYTFGSGTRLTVV.

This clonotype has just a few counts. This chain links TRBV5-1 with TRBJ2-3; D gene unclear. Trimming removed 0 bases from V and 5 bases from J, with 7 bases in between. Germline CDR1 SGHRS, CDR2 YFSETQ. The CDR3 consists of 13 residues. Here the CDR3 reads CASSLDVGDTQYF. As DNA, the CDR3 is TGCGCCAGCAGCTTGGATGTTGGAGATACGCAGTATTTT.

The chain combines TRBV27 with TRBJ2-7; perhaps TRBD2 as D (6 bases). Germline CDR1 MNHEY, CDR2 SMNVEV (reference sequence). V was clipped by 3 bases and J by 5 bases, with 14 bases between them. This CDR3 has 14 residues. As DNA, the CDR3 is TGTGCCAGCAGTTTCGGAGGGCCTAGTAACGAGCAGTACTTC. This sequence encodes CASSFGGPSNEQYF.

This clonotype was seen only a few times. The CDR3 bases are TGCGCCAGCAGCCGGTCAACAGGGGTGATTCGGGAAAAACTGTTTTTT. Protein product: CASSRSTGVIREKLFF. The chain has TRBV4-3 and TRBJ1-4; 7 positions agree with TRBD1. The trim removed 4 bases at V and 8 bases at J, leaving 13 bases unmatched. The CDR3 sequence is 16 residues long. Germline V lookup: CDR1 LGHNA, CDR2 YSLEER.

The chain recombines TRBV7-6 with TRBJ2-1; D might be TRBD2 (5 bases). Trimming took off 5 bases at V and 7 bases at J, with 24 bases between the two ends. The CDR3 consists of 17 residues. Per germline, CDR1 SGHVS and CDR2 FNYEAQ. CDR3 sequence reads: CASSELDPGFLGNEQFF. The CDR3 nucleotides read TGTGCCAGCAGCGAACTTGACCCGGGGTTTCTCGGAAATGAGCAGTTCTTC.

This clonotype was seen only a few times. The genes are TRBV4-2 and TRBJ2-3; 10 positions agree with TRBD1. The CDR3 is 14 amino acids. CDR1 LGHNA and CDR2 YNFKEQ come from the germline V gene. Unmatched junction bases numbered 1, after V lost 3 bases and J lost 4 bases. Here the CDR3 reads CASSQGTGADTQYF. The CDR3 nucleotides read TGTGCCAGCAGCCAGGGGACAGGGGCAGATACGCAGTATTTT.

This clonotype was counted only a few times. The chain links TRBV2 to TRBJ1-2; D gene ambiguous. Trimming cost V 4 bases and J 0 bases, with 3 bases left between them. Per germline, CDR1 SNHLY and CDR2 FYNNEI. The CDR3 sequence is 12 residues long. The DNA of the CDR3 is TGTGCCAGCAGTGTCACTAACTATGGCTACACCTTC. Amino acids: CASSVTNYGYTF.

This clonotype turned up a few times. The CDR3 region is CASSPDLGSYNEQFF. As DNA, the CDR3 is TGTGCCAGCAGCCCGGATTTGGGATCCTACAATGAGCAGTTCTTC. The rearrangement joins TRBV12-3 or TRBV12-4 to TRBJ2-1; D call uncertain. Trimming left V 6 bases short and J 1 base short, with 13 bases between. This CDR3 spans 15 amino acids.

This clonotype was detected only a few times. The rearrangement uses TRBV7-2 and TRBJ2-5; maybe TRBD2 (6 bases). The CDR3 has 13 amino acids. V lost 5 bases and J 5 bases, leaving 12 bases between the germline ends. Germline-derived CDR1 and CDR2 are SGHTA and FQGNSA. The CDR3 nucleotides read TGTGCCAGCAGCGTGCCGGGAGCGGAGACCCAGTACTTC. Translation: CASSVPGAETQYF. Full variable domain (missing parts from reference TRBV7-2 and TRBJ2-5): GAGVSQSPSNKVTEKGKDVELRCDPISGHTALYWYRQSLGQGLEFLIYFQGNSAPDKSGLPSDRFSAERTGGSVSTLTIQRTQQEDSAVYLCASSVPGAETQYFGPGTRLLVL.

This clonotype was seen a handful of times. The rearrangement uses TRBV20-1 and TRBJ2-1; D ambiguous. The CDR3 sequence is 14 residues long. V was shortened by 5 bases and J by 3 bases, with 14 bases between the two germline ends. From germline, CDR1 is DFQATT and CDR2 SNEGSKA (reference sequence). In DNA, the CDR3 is TGCAGTGCTCCTTTCCCCAGTTTCTACAATGAGCAGTTCTTC. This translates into CSAPFPSFYNEQFF.

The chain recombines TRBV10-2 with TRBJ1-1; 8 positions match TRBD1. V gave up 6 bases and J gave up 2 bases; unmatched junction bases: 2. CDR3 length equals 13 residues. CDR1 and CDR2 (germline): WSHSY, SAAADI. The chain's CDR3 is CASRDRENTEAFF. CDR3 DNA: TGCGCCAGCAGGGACAGGGAAAACACTGAAGCTTTCTTT.

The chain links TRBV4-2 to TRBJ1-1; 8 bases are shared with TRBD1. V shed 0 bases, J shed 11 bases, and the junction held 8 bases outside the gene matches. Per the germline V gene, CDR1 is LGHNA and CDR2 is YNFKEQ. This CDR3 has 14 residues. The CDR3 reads CASSQDTGGERAFF. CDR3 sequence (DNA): TGTGCCAGCAGCCAAGACACAGGGGGTGAAAGGGCTTTCTTT.

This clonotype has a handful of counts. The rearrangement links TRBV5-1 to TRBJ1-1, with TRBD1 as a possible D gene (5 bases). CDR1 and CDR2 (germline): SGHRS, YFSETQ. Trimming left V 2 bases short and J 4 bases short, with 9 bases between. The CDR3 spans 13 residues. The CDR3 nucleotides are TGCGCCAGCAGCTTAAACAGGCGCACTGAAGCTTTCTTT. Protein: CASSLNRRTEAFF.

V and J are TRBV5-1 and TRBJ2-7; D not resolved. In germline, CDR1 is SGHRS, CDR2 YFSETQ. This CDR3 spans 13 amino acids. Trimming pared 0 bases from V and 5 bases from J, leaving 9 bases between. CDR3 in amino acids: CASSLAPGDEQYF. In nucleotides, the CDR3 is TGCGCCAGCAGCTTGGCCCCCGGCGACGAGCAGTACTTC.

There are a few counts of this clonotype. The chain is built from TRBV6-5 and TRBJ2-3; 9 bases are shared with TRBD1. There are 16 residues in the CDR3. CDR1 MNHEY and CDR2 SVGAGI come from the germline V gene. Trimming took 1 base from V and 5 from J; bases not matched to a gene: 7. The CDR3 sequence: CASSYLGTGTGDTQYF. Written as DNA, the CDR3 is TGTGCCAGCAGTTACTTGGGGACAGGGACAGGAGATACGCAGTATTTT.

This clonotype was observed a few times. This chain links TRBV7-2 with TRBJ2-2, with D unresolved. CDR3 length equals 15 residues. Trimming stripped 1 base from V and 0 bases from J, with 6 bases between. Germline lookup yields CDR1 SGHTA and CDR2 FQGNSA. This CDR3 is CASSLGIPNTGELFF. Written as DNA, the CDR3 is TGTGCCAGCAGCTTAGGCATCCCGAACACCGGGGAGCTGTTTTTT.

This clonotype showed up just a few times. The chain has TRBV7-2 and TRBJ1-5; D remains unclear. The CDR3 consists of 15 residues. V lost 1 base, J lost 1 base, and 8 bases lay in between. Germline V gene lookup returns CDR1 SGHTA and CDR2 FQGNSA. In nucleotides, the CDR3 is TGTGCCAGCAGCTTAGTCCCGGGAAGCAATCAGCCCCAGCATTTT. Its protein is CASSLVPGSNQPQHF. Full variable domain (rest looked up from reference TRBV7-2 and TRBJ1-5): GAGVSQSPSNKVTEKGKDVELRCDPISGHTALYWYRQSLGQGLEFLIYFQGNSAPDKSGLPSDRFSAERTGGSVSTLTIQRTQQEDSAVYLCASSLVPGSNQPQHFGDGTRLSIL.

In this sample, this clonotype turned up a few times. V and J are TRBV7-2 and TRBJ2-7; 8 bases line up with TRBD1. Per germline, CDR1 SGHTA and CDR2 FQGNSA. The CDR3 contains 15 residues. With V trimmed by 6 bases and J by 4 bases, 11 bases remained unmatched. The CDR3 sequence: CASRPGGAMGYEQYF. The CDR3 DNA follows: TGTGCCAGCAGGCCAGGGGGCGCGATGGGTTACGAGCAGTACTTC. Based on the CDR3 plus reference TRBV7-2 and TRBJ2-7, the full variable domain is GAGVSQSPSNKVTEKGKDVELRCDPISGHTALYWYRQSLGQGLEFLIYFQGNSAPDKSGLPSDRFSAERTGGSVSTLTIQRTQQEDSAVYLCASRPGGAMGYEQYFGPGTRLTVT.

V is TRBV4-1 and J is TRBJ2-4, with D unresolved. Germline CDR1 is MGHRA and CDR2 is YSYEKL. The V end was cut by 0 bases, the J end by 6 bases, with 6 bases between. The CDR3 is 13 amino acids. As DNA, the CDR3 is TGCGCCAGCAGCCAAGATGCAGGAAACATTCAGTACTTC. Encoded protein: CASSQDAGNIQYF.

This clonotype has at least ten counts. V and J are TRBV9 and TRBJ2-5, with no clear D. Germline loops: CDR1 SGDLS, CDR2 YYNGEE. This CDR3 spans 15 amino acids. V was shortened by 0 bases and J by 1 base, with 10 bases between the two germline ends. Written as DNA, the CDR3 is TGTGCCAGCAGCGTAGGGCCTACCTCCCAAGAGACCCAGTACTTC. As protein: CASSVGPTSQETQYF.

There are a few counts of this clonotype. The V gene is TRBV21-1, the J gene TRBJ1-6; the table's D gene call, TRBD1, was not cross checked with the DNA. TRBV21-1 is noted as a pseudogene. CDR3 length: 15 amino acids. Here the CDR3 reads CASRTRTGSMPPLHF. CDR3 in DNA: TGTGCCAGCAGGACCCGGACAGGGTCGATGCCACCCCTCCACTTT.

The CDR3 nucleotides are TGTGCCAGCAGCCAGACAGTTAACGCTAACTATGGCTACACCTTC. Its protein is CASSQTVNANYGYTF. The rearrangement uses TRBV6-5 and TRBJ1-2; D possibly corresponds to TRBD1 (5 bases). CDR1 is MNHEY and CDR2 is SVGAGI in the germline V gene. CDR3 length: 15 amino acids. V lost 6 bases, J lost 0 bases, and 14 bases lay in between.

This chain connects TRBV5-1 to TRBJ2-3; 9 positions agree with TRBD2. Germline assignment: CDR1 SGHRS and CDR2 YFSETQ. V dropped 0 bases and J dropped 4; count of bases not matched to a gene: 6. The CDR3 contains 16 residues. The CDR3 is CASSLEVAGGADTQYF. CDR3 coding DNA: TGCGCCAGCAGCTTGGAGGTGGCGGGGGGGGCAGATACGCAGTATTTT.

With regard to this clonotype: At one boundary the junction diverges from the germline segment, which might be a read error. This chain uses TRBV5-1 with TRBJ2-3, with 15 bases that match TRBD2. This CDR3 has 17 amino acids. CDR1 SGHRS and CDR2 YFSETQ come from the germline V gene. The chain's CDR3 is CASSLGLAGGLTDTQYF. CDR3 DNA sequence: TGTGCCAGCAGCTTGGGACTAGCGGGGGGCCTCACAGATACGCAGTATTTT. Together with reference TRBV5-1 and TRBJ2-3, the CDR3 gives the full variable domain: KAGVTQTPRYLIKTRGQQVTLSCSPISGHRSVSWYQQTPGQGLQFLFEYFSETQRNKGNFPGRFSGRQFSNSRSEMNVSTLELGDSALYLCASSLGLAGGLTDTQYFGPGTRLTVL.